Each of the 21 T cell receptor beta chains below was sequenced from the same sample in a study of chemoradiotherapy in HPV16-positive cancers. Sequencing used immunoSEQ multiplex PCR; TCRdb keeps in-frame clones, though not all of them. The data hold approximately 30,000 clones, with about 91% observed a single time. Sequences were derived from blood, sampled from a patient who underwent chemoradiotherapy. Receptor source: a human donor with HPV-associated anogenital cancer.

The chain combines TRBV28 with TRBJ1-2; the match to TRBD1 covers 8 bases. The CDR3 loop spans 16 amino acids. Per germline, CDR1 MDHEN and CDR2 SYDVKM. V trimming: 4 bases; J trimming: 2 bases; junction bases outside the gene matches: 9. The CDR3: CASSSGGGGGNYGYTF. The CDR3 DNA sequence: TGTGCCAGCAGTTCAGGGGGCGGTGGAGGAAACTATGGCTACACCTTC.

The rearrangement uses TRBV7-2 and TRBJ2-5; D unclear. The germline gives CDR1 SGHTA, CDR2 FQGNSA. Trimming removed 3 bases from V and 3 bases from J, with 14 bases in between. The CDR3 extends over 15 amino acids. The CDR3 loop reads CASSFQAGREETQYF. DNA for the CDR3: TGTGCCAGCAGCTTCCAGGCAGGACGTGAAGAGACCCAGTACTTC.

The chain uses TRBV4-1 and TRBJ2-2; D gene uncertain. The length of the CDR3 is 18 residues. CDR1 is MGHRA, CDR2 YSYEKL, per germline. V was clipped by 0 bases and J by 7 bases, with 21 bases between them. The CDR3 loop is CASSQDHRTRWTGGELFF. CDR3 DNA: TGCGCCAGCAGCCAAGATCATCGAACCCGGTGGACCGGCGGGGAGCTGTTTTTT.

This clone was observed once. The chain couples TRBV6-1 to TRBJ1-1; D is uncertain. The CDR3 consists of 13 residues. Trimming cost V 3 bases and J 3 bases, with 8 bases left between them. Germline V CDR1 and CDR2: MNHNS, SASEGT. CDR3 coding DNA: TGTGCCAGCAGTGACTCCAAGTACACTGAAGCTTTCTTT. Translation gives CASSDSKYTEAFF.

V and J are TRBV5-1 and TRBJ2-3; weak D call: TRBD1 (5 bases). CDR1 and CDR2 (germline): SGHRS, YFSETQ. The CDR3 length is 14 residues. The germline V and J ends were trimmed by 1 base and 3 bases, with 9 bases remaining between them. CDR3 in amino acids: CASSLYRGTDTQYF. The CDR3 bases are TGCGCCAGCAGCTTGTATAGGGGAACAGATACGCAGTATTTT. The full variable domain, with the rest looked up from reference TRBV5-1 and TRBJ2-3, is KAGVTQTPRYLIKTRGQQVTLSCSPISGHRSVSWYQQTPGQGLQFLFEYFSETQRNKGNFPGRFSGRQFSNSRSEMNVSTLELGDSALYLCASSLYRGTDTQYFGPGTRLTVL.

V usage is TRBV6-6 and J usage is TRBJ2-1, with TRBD2 matching 9 bases. The CDR3 totals 15 residues. V lost 8 bases, J lost 2 bases, and 7 bases stayed unmatched. Germline CDR1 reads MNHNY; CDR2 reads SVGAGI (reference sequence). The CDR3 DNA sequence: TGTGCCAGCTGTTTAGCGGGAGAACCCTACAATGAGCAGTTCTTC. Its protein is CASCLAGEPYNEQFF.

The chain carries TRBV21-1 and TRBJ2-1; the D call in the table, TRBD1, was not verified against the DNA. TRBV21-1 is marked as a pseudogene. The length of the CDR3 is 15 residues. In DNA form, the CDR3 reads TGTGCCAGCAGCAAAGGACAGGTCCCCTACAATGAGCAGTTCTTC. This encodes CASSKGQVPYNEQFF.

CDR3 region: CARGSSWGLGTEAFF. Written as DNA, the CDR3 is TGTGCCAGAGGAAGTAGTTGGGGGCTTGGCACTGAAGCTTTCTTT. This rearrangement joins TRBV9 to TRBJ1-1; a weak D match, TRBD1 (6 bases). Germline V CDR1 and CDR2: SGDLS, YYNGEE. Trimming left V 8 bases short and J 4 bases short, with 21 bases between. CDR3 length: 15 amino acids.

A note on this clone: The CDR3 does not close with the conserved phenylalanine or tryptophan, likely indicating a read error. The chain is built from TRBV7-9 and TRBJ1-2; 7 positions match TRBD1. The length of the CDR3 is 16 residues. Germline-derived CDR1 and CDR2 are SEHNR and FQNEAQ (reference sequence). The V and J ends lost 5 bases and 8 bases, in that order; junction bases with no gene match: 17. The CDR3 here is CASSEADRTFEKGYTS. The CDR3 nucleotides read TGTGCCAGCAGCGAAGCGGACAGGACATTTGAGAAAGGCTACACCTCC.

The CDR3 DNA reads TGTGCCAGCAGTAGGGACAGGGTCGCCTACGAGCAGTACTTC. The encoded protein is CASSRDRVAYEQYF. The rearrangement uses TRBV5-6 and TRBJ2-7; 9 nucleotides line up with TRBD1. V shed 5 bases and J 2 bases; nucleotides not matched to a gene: 5. The length of the CDR3 is 14 residues. CDR1 SGHDT and CDR2 YYEEEE come from the germline V gene.

The genes are TRBV6-1 and TRBJ1-3; no firm D call. CDR1 is MNHNS and CDR2 is SASEGT in the germline V gene. V was trimmed by 4 bases and J by 4 bases, leaving 17 bases between them. The CDR3 spans 16 residues. Here the CDR3 reads CASSVGSWRAGNTIYF. The CDR3 bases are TGTGCCAGCAGTGTTGGGTCCTGGAGGGCCGGAAACACCATATATTTT.

This clone was picked up one time. This chain links TRBV5-5 with TRBJ1-5; D uncertain. Trimming stripped 0 bases from V and 0 bases from J, with 7 bases between. From germline, CDR1 is SGHKS and CDR2 YYEKEE (reference sequence). The CDR3 has 15 amino acids. In DNA form, the CDR3 reads TGTGCCAGCAGCTTGGGCAGAAATAGCAATCAGCCCCAGCATTTT. Its translation: CASSLGRNSNQPQHF.

This chain uses TRBV5-4 with TRBJ2-1, with 10 bases identical to TRBD2. V lost 5 bases to trimming and J lost 8 bases; unmatched junction nucleotides: 7. The germline gives CDR1 SGHNT, CDR2 YYREEE (reference sequence). This CDR3 has 14 amino acids. Here the CDR3 DNA reads TGTGCCAGCAGGATCTTAGCGGGAGGCGATGAGCAGTTCTTC. Translated, it gives CASRILAGGDEQFF.

The rearrangement links TRBV5-1 to TRBJ1-3; D uncertain. Germline V CDR1 and CDR2: SGHRS, YFSETQ. Trimming removed 1 base from V and 1 base from J, with 6 bases in between. The CDR3 has 14 residues. The DNA for the CDR3 is TGCGCCAGCAGCTTGTCCCGTTCTGGAAACACCATATATTTT. It translates to CASSLSRSGNTIYF.

This clone was recorded once. This chain joins TRBV27 and TRBJ2-1; D is possibly TRBD2 (6 bases). The CDR3 has 15 amino acids. Trimming stripped 7 bases from V and 1 base from J, with 14 bases between. Germline values: CDR1 MNHEY, CDR2 SMNVEV (reference sequence). CDR3 nucleotide sequence: TGTGCCAGCACCCTCTTTGGGGGGTCCTACAATGAGCAGTTCTTC. As protein: CASTLFGGSYNEQFF.

The V call is TRBV4-1, the J call TRBJ1-2, with D maybe TRBD1 (5 bases). The CDR3 length is 13 residues. The germline V gene encodes CDR1 MGHRA and CDR2 YSYEKL. Trimming pared 0 bases from V and 6 bases from J, leaving 8 bases between. The CDR3 reads CASSQDRVDGYTF. Here the CDR3 DNA reads TGCGCCAGCAGCCAAGACAGGGTTGATGGCTACACCTTC.

The genes are TRBV5-6 and TRBJ1-1; tentative D call: TRBD1 (6 bases). V was trimmed by 4 bases and J by 3 bases, leaving 19 bases between them. This CDR3 is built from 16 residues. Germline CDR1 SGHDT, CDR2 YYEEEE. The CDR3 is CASSLGAGGWDTEAFF. Here the CDR3 DNA reads TGTGCCAGCAGCCTGGGGGCTGGGGGTTGGGACACTGAAGCTTTCTTT. The full variable domain, completed using reference TRBV5-6 and TRBJ1-1, is DAGVTQSPTHLIKTRGQQVTLRCSPKSGHDTVSWYQQALGQGPQFIFQYYEEEERQRGNFPDRFSGHQFPNYSSELNVNALLLGDSALYLCASSLGAGGWDTEAFFGQGTRLTVV.

This chain uses TRBV9 with TRBJ2-5; 11 bases align to TRBD2. V lost 0 bases and J lost 5; bases outside the gene matches: 6. Per the germline V gene, CDR1 is SGDLS and CDR2 is YYNGEE. The CDR3 is made up of 16 amino acids. CDR3 region: CASSVVGLAGLETQYF. CDR3 sequence (DNA): TGTGCCAGCAGCGTAGTAGGACTAGCGGGTCTGGAGACCCAGTACTTC.

This chain uses TRBV6-1 with TRBJ2-1, with D hard to call. The CDR3 is made up of 10 amino acids. Trimming pared 6 bases from V and 4 bases from J, leaving 1 base between. From germline, CDR1 is MNHNS and CDR2 SASEGT. The CDR3 region is CASRYNEQFF. The CDR3 DNA follows: TGTGCCAGCAGGTACAATGAGCAGTTCTTC.

This clone has a handful of counts. The chain recombines TRBV7-9 with TRBJ1-1; a possible D gene is TRBD1 (6 bases). CDR1 SEHNR and CDR2 FQNEAQ come from the germline V gene (reference sequence). V was pared by 3 bases and J by 4 bases, with 9 bases between. The CDR3 sequence is 13 residues long. As DNA, the CDR3 is TGTGCCAGCAGCTTTCAGGGGATCACTGAAGCTTTCTTT. It is translated as CASSFQGITEAFF.

The gene calls are TRBV6-9 and TRBJ2-1, with 7 bases matching TRBD1. Germline V gives CDR1 MNHGY, CDR2 SVAAGI. The CDR3 is 15 amino acids. The V gene end was trimmed by 3 bases and the J gene end by 0 bases; junction bases not matched to a gene: 2. The chain's CDR3 is CASSYRDSSYNEQFF. CDR3 nucleotides: TGTGCCAGCAGTTACCGGGACAGCTCCTACAATGAGCAGTTCTTC.